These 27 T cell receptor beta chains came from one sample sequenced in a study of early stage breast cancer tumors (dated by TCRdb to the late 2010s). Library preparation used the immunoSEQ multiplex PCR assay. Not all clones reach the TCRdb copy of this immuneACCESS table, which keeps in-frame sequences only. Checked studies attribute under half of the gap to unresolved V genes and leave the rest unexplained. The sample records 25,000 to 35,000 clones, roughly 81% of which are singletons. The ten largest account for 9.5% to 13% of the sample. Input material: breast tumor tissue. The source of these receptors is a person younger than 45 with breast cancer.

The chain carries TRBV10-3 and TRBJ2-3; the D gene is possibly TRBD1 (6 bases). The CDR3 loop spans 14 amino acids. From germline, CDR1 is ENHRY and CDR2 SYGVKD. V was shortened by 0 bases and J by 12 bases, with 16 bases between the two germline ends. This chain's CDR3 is CAISESPQGRTQYF. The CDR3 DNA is TGTGCCATCAGTGAGTCACCCCAGGGGCGAACTCAGTATTTT.

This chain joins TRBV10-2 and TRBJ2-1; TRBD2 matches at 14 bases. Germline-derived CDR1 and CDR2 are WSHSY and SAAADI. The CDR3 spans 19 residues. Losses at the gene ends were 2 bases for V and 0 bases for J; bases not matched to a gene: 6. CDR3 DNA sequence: TGCGCCAGCAGTGAGCAAGGACTAGCGGGAGGTAGCTCCTACAATGAGCAGTTCTTC. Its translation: CASSEQGLAGGSSYNEQFF.

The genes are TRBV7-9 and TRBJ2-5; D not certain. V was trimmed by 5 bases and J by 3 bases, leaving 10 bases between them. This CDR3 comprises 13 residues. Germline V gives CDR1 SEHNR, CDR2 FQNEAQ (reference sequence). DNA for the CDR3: TGTGCCAGCAGCCCCTTTTTGAAAGAGACCCAGTACTTC. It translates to CASSPFLKETQYF.

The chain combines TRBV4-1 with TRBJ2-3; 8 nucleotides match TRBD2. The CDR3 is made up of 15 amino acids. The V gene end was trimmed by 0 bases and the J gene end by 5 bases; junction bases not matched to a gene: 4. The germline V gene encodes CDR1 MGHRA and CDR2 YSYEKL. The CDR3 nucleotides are TGCGCCAGCAGCCAAGATAGCGGGATTCGAGATACGCAGTATTTT. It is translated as CASSQDSGIRDTQYF.

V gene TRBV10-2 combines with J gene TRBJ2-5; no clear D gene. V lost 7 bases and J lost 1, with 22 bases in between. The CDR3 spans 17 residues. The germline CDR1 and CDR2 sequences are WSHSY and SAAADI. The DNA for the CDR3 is TGCGCCAGCAACAGTTCTCCACACTTGCTTGGCCAAGAGACCCAGTACTTC. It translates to CASNSSPHLLGQETQYF.

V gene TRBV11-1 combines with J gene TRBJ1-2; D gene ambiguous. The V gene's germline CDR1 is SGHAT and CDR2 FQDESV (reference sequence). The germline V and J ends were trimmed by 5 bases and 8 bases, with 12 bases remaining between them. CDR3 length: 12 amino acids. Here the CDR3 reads CASSPGRWGYTF. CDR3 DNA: TGTGCCAGCAGCCCCGGGAGGTGGGGCTACACCTTC.

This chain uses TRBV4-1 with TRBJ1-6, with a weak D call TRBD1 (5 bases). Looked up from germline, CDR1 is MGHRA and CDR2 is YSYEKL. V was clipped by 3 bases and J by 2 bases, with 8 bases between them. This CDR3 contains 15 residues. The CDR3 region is CASSHRAAYNSPLHF. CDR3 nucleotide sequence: TGCGCCAGCAGCCACAGGGCCGCCTATAATTCACCCCTCCACTTT.

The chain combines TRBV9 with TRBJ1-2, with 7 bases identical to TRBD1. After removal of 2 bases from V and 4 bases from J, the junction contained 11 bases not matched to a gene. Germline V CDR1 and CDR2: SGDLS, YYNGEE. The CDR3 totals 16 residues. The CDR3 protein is CASSVQTGMFGYGYTF. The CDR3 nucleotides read TGTGCCAGCAGCGTCCAGACAGGGATGTTTGGCTATGGCTACACCTTC.

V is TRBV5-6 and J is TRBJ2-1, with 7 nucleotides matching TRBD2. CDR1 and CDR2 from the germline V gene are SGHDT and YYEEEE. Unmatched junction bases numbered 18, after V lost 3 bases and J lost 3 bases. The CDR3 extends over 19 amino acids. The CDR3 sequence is CASSSPSLLGEGIYNEQFF. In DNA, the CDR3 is TGTGCCAGCAGCTCGCCCTCCCTTTTGGGGGAGGGTATCTACAATGAGCAGTTCTTC.

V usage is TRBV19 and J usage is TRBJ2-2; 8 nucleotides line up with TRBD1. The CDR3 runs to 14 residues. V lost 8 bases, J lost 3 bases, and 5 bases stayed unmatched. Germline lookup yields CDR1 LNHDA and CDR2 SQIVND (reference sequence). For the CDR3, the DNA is TGTGCCAGTGGACAGGGACCGCACACCGGGGAGCTGTTTTTT. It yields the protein CASGQGPHTGELFF. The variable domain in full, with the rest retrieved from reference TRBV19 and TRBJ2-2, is DGGITQSPKYLFRKEGQNVTLSCEQNLNHDAMYWYRQDPGQGLRLIYYSQIVNDFQKGDIAEGYSVSREKKESFPLTVTSAQKNPTAFYLCASGQGPHTGELFFGEGSRLTVL.

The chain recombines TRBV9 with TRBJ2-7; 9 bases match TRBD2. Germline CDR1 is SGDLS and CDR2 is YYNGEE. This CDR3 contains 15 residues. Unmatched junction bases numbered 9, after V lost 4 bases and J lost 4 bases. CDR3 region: CASSKPAGGGYEQYF. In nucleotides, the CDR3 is TGTGCCAGCAGCAAGCCAGCGGGAGGAGGGTACGAGCAGTACTTC.

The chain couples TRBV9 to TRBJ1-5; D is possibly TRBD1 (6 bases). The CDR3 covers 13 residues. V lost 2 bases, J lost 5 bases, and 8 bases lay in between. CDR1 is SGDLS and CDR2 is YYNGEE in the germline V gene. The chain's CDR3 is CASSVRGDQPQHF. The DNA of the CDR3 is TGTGCCAGCAGCGTCAGGGGAGATCAGCCCCAGCATTTT.

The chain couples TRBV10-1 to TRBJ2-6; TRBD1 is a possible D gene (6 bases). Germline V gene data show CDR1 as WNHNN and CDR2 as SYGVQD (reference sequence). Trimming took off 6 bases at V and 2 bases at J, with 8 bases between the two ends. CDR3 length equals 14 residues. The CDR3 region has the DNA TGCGCCAGCAGCAGGGGAGCTGGGGCCAACGTCCTGACTTTC. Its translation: CASSRGAGANVLTF.

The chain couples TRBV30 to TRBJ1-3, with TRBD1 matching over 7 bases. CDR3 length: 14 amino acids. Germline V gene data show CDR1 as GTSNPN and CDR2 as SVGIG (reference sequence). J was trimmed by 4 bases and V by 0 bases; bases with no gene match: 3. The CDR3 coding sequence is TGTGCCTGGAGTGTTTGGGACAGCGGAAACACCATATATTTT. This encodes CAWSVWDSGNTIYF.

The CDR3 DNA is TGTGCCAGCAGTTACCATTTAGGGTACCAAGAGACCCAGTACTTC. Its protein is CASSYHLGYQETQYF. This chain uses TRBV6-5 with TRBJ2-5; D is unresolved. This CDR3 is built from 15 residues. CDR1 MNHEY and CDR2 SVGAGI come from the germline V gene. V lost 2 bases and J 0 bases, leaving 10 bases between the germline ends.

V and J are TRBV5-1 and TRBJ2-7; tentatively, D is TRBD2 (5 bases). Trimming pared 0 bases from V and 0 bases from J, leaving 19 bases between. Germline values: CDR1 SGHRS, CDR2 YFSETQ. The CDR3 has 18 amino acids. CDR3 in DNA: TGCGCCAGCAGCTTGGGCTCCCTTGGCGGAGGCTCCTCCTACGAGCAGTACTTC. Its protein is CASSLGSLGGGSSYEQYF.

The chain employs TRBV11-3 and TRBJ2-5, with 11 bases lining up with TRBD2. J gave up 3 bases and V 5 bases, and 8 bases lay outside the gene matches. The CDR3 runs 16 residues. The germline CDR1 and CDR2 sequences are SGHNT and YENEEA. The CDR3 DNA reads TGTGCCAGCAGCAAGAAAAAGACTAGCGGGAAAGAGACCCAGTACTTC. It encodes CASSKKKTSGKETQYF.

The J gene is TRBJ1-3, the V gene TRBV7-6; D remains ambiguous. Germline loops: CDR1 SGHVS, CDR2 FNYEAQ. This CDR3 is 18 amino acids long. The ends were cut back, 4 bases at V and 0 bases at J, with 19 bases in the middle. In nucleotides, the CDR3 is TGTGCCAGCAGCTCTACCCTTTTCAGGAAGAGCTCTGGAAACACCATATATTTT. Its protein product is CASSSTLFRKSSGNTIYF. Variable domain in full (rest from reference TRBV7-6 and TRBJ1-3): GAGVSQSPRYKVTKRGQDVALRCDPISGHVSLYWYRQALGQGPEFLTYFNYEAQQDKSGLPNDRFSAERPEGSISTLTIQRTEQRDSAMYRCASSSTLFRKSSGNTIYFGEGSWLTVV.

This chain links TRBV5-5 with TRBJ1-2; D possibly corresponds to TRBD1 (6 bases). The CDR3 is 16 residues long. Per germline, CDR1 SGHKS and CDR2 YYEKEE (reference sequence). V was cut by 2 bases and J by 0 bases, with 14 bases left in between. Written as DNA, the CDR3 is TGTGCCAGCAGCTTCCCGACAGGCTCCACTAACTATGGCTACACCTTC. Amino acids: CASSFPTGSTNYGYTF.

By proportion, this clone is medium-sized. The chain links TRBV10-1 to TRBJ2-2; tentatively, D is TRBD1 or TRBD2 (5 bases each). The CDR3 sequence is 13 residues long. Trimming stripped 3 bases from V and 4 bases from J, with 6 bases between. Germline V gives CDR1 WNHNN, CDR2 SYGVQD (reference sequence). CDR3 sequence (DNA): TGCGCCAGCAGTGACGGGGCCACCGGGGAGCTGTTTTTT. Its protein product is CASSDGATGELFF.

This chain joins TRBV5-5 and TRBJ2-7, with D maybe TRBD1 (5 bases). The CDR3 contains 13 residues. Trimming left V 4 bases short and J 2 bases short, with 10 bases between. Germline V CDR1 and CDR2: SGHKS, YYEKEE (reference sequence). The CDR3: CASSQQGTYEQYF. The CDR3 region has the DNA TGTGCCAGCAGCCAGCAGGGTACCTACGAGCAGTACTTC.

The CDR3 protein is CASSYWTGTGASGTDTQYF. The CDR3 DNA is TGCGCCAGCAGCTACTGGACAGGGACGGGGGCGTCGGGCACAGATACGCAGTATTTT. This sequence joins TRBV5-1 and TRBJ2-3; 8 bases fit TRBD1. The CDR3 has 19 residues. Losses at the gene ends were 3 bases for V and 1 base for J; bases not matched to a gene: 16. The germline CDR1 and CDR2 sequences are SGHRS and YFSETQ.

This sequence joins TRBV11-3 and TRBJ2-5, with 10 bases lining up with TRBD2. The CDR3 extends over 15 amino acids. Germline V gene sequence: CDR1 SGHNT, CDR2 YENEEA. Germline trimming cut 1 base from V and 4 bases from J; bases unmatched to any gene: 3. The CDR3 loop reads CASSLASGSGETQYF. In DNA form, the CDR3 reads TGTGCCAGCAGCTTAGCTAGCGGGAGTGGAGAGACCCAGTACTTC. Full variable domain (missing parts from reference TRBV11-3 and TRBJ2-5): EAGVVQSPRYKIIEKKQPVAFWCNPISGHNTLYWYLQNLGQGPELLIRYENEEAVDDSQLPKDRFSAERLKGVDSTLKIQPAELGDSAVYLCASSLASGSGETQYFGPGTRLLVL.

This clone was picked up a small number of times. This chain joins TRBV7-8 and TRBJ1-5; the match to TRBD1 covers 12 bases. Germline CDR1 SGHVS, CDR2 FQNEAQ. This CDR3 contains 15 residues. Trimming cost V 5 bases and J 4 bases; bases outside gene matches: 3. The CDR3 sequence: CASSLGQGANQPQHF. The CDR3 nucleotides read TGTGCCAGCAGCCTGGGACAGGGGGCAAATCAGCCCCAGCATTTT. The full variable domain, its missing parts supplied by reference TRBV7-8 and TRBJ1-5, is GAGVSQSPRYKVAKRGQDVALRCDPISGHVSLFWYQQALGQGPEFLTYFQNEAQLDKSGLPSDRFFAERPEGSVSTLKIQRTQQEDSAVYLCASSLGQGANQPQHFGDGTRLSIL.

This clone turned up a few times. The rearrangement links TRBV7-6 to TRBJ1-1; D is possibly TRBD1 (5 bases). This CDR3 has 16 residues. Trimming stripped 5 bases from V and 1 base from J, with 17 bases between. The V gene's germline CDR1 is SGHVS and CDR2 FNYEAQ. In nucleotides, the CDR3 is TGTGCCAGCAGCCCTACAACGGGGCAGCCGAACACTGAAGCTTTCTTT. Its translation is CASSPTTGQPNTEAFF.

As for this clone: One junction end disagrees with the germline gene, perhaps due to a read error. The CDR3 loop is CASSYGTIGGYYGYTF. For the CDR3, the DNA is TGTGCCAGCAGTTACGGGACCATAGGAGGTTACTATGGCTACACCTTC. The rearrangement joins TRBV10-3 to TRBJ1-2, with D perhaps TRBD1 (5 bases). Germline CDR1 ENHRY, CDR2 SYGVKD. The CDR3 has 16 amino acids.

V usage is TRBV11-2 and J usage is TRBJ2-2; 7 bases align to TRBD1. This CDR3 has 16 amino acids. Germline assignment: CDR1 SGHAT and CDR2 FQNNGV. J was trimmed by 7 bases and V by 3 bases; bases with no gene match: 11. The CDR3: CASSLGRGTSNGELFF. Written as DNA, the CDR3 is TGTGCCAGCAGCTTGGGCAGGGGGACGTCTAACGGGGAGCTGTTTTTT.